This TCR beta chain comes out of a study of blood T cell repertoires in COVID-19. Turning to the study itself: PBMCs, B-cell-depleted T cells, or T cells were the source of the cDNA or gDNA that made up the material.

Original processing methods: Researchers report that nucleated cell counts were estimated from reference gene primer amplification. Profiled with immunoSEQ multiplex PCR; TCRdb holds only in-frame clones, not every one. From that table come the V and J calls and clone size; the DNA was used to work out D and trimming. Among about 220,000 clones listed, around 86% were seen once. This TCR was sampled from a woman under 40 who had recovered from COVID-19. Sequenced: peripheral blood.

CDR3 sequence reads: CASSPLGGSNTGELFF. In DNA form, the CDR3 reads TGTGCCAGCAGCCCCCTGGGGGGGTCGAACACCGGGGAGCTGTTTTTT. J is TRBJ2-2 and V is TRBV4-2; 7 nucleotides match TRBD2. Germline-derived CDR1 and CDR2 are LGHNA and YNFKEQ. There are 16 residues in the CDR3. V lost 4 bases, J lost 0 bases, and 5 bases stayed unmatched.